These 25 T cell receptor delta chains came from one sample sequenced in a study of Vδ1+ human thymocytes. Antigen specificity for these receptors is unknown. Whole-study results and caveats: Thymic TRG and TRD repertoires appeared highly polyclonal.

RNA was extracted from the cells and then reverse transcribed. CDR3 amplicons came from multiplex PCR with pooled V-gene forward and constant-region reverse primers. TCRdb reanalysed the multiplex PCR reads via CATT. Of roughly 55,000 delta-chain clones in the sample, more than 15% were seen once. The sample taken for sequencing was Vdelta1+ gamma-delta thymocytes from the thymus. Subset indicated: FACS-sorted CD3+ TCRalphabeta- TCRVdelta1+ TCRVdelta2- thymocytes. These receptors were collected from a boy less than two years old who had congenital heart surgery.

The V gene is TRDV1, the J gene TRDJ1; D uncertain. Germline-derived CDR1 and CDR2 are TSWWSYY and QGS. CDR3 size: 17 residues. V lost 0 bases and J lost 3, with 17 bases in between. The CDR3 DNA sequence: TGTGCTCTTGGGGAACTGGGTCCCCTAGGCCACCCCGATAAACTCATCTTT. Its protein is CALGELGPLGHPDKLIF.

V is TRDV1 and J is TRDJ1; 13 bases align to TRDD3. The CDR3 loop spans 25 amino acids. Germline V gene sequence: CDR1 TSWWSYY, CDR2 QGS. Trimming removed 3 bases from V and 0 bases from J; junction bases left unmatched: 28. The CDR3 sequence: CALGDPALPSQFVLGDTKYTDKLIF. CDR3 nucleotides: TGTGCTCTTGGGGACCCAGCACTTCCTTCGCAGTTTGTACTGGGGGATACGAAGTACACCGATAAACTCATCTTT.

The gene calls are TRDV1 and TRDJ1; 7 bases agree with TRDD2. The CDR3 consists of 19 residues. The germline gives CDR1 TSWWSYY, CDR2 QGS. The trim removed 2 bases at V and 1 base at J, leaving 16 bases unmatched. The CDR3 is CALGEGDSYVYLPTDKLIF. The CDR3 DNA sequence: TGTGCTCTTGGGGAAGGAGATTCCTACGTCTATCTACCCACCGATAAACTCATCTTT.

This clone came up a few times. The rearrangement uses TRDV1 and TRDJ1; D remains ambiguous. This CDR3 spans 17 amino acids. The V gene's germline CDR1 is TSWWSYY and CDR2 QGS. The germline V and J ends were trimmed by 0 bases and 3 bases, with 17 bases remaining between them. CDR3 nucleotide sequence: TGTGCTCTTGGGGAACTAGGTTGGCATCCTGTGGCCGATAAACTCATCTTT. Encoded protein: CALGELGWHPVADKLIF.

This sequence joins TRDV1 and TRDJ1, with 8 bases that match TRDD3. V lost 3 bases and J lost 3; bases outside the gene matches: 15. Looked up from germline, CDR1 is TSWWSYY and CDR2 is QGS. CDR3 length: 18 residues. The CDR3 nucleotides read TGTGCTCTTGGGGACACTTCCTGCCCTGACTGGGGGCCCGATAAACTCATCTTT. It translates to CALGDTSCPDWGPDKLIF.

This clone was observed a few times. The chain has TRDV1 and TRDJ1, with D possibly being TRDD3 (6 bases). Germline values: CDR1 TSWWSYY, CDR2 QGS. V was trimmed by 1 base and J by 1 base, leaving 28 bases between them. The CDR3 contains 21 residues. CDR3 nucleotide sequence: TGTGCTCTTGGGGAACATCCCCACTACTCTGGGGATGGGGTAGGCACCGATAAACTCATCTTT. It yields the protein CALGEHPHYSGDGVGTDKLIF.

This clone was seen only a few times. This sequence joins TRDV1 and TRDJ1, with 9 bases that match TRDD3. The CDR3 extends over 19 amino acids. CDR1 TSWWSYY and CDR2 QGS come from the germline V gene. The trim removed 2 bases at V and 0 bases at J, leaving 13 bases unmatched. The CDR3 loop reads CALGEGCTGGTSYTDKLIF. The CDR3 DNA sequence: TGTGCTCTTGGGGAAGGCTGTACTGGGGGAACCTCGTACACCGATAAACTCATCTTT.

The chain recombines TRDV1 with TRDJ1; a weak D match, TRDD3 (5 bases). Germline V gene data show CDR1 as TSWWSYY and CDR2 as QGS. The CDR3 has 16 amino acids. The germline V and J ends were trimmed by 2 bases and 2 bases, with 15 bases remaining between them. DNA for the CDR3: TGTGCTCTTGGGGAAGAGTCGGTGGGGTGTACCGATAAACTCATCTTT. This encodes CALGEESVGCTDKLIF.

This clone came up a few times. The chain links TRDV1 to TRDJ1; TRDD3 agrees at 13 bases. Germline V gene sequence: CDR1 TSWWSYY, CDR2 QGS. The V and J ends lost 1 base and 0 bases, in that order; junction bases with no gene match: 26. The CDR3 has 25 residues. The CDR3 region is CALGEQDPRGFTGGYVLPYTDKLIF. CDR3 sequence (DNA): TGTGCTCTTGGGGAACAGGATCCTAGGGGGTTTACTGGGGGATACGTACTTCCGTACACCGATAAACTCATCTTT.

The V call is TRDV1, the J call TRDJ1, with TRDD2 as a possible D gene (5 bases). Germline V gene sequence: CDR1 TSWWSYY, CDR2 QGS. This CDR3 has 21 residues. V was pared by 0 bases and J by 0 bases, with 26 bases between. Here the CDR3 DNA reads TGTGCTCTTGGGGAACTAAGCCCCCGTGGCTTCCGCGGGTTGTACACCGATAAACTCATCTTT. Encoded protein: CALGELSPRGFRGLYTDKLIF.

This clone came up a few times. V gene TRDV1 combines with J gene TRDJ1; 8 bases map to TRDD3. The trim removed 0 bases at V and 0 bases at J, leaving 15 bases unmatched. This CDR3 contains 20 residues. In germline, CDR1 is TSWWSYY, CDR2 QGS. CDR3 bases: TGTGCTCTTGGGGAACTAAAGTTCCTATCACTGGGGGCTAACACCGATAAACTCATCTTT. Amino acid sequence: CALGELKFLSLGANTDKLIF.

The chain couples TRDV1 to TRDJ1, with D unresolved. This CDR3 comprises 14 residues. V lost 1 base and J 9 bases, leaving 15 bases between the germline ends. The germline V gene encodes CDR1 TSWWSYY and CDR2 QGS. The CDR3 reads CALGERAPEVQLIF. In DNA form, the CDR3 reads TGTGCTCTTGGGGAACGGGCCCCCGAGGTCCAACTCATCTTT.

V gene TRDV1 combines with J gene TRDJ1; TRDD3 agrees at 10 bases. This CDR3 spans 18 amino acids. The ends lost 3 bases at V and 0 bases at J; junction bases unmatched: 10. Germline V gene data show CDR1 as TSWWSYY and CDR2 as QGS. In DNA, the CDR3 is TGTGCTCTTGGGGACCCCCCTCACTGGGGGATGGACACCGATAAACTCATCTTT. This translates into CALGDPPHWGMDTDKLIF.

Comments on this clone: A read error may account for a junction end that differs from germline. This CDR3 is also generated by other DNA sequences in the sample. The rearrangement joins TRDV2 to TRDJ1; TRDD3 might be the D (5 bases). The CDR3 length is 12 residues. Germline CDR1 is GEAIGNYY and CDR2 is EKD. The CDR3 region has the DNA TGTGCCTGTGACACGGAGGGGACTAAACTTATCTTT. Its protein product is CACDTEGTKLIF.

The chain joins TRDV1 to TRDJ1; 11 nucleotides agree with TRDD3. There are 22 residues in the CDR3. The trim removed 0 bases at V and 5 bases at J, leaving 23 bases unmatched. Per the germline V gene, CDR1 is TSWWSYY and CDR2 is QGS. CDR3: CALGELPSYPPRHWGITDKLIF. CDR3 coding DNA: TGTGCTCTTGGGGAACTCCCTTCCTACCCACCCCGACACTGGGGGATAACGGATAAACTCATCTTT.

This rearrangement joins TRDV1 to TRDJ1, with TRDD3 as a possible D gene (6 bases). This CDR3 contains 17 residues. The V gene's germline CDR1 is TSWWSYY and CDR2 QGS. The V end was cut by 3 bases, the J end by 1 base, with 18 bases between. The CDR3 DNA reads as TGTGCTCTTGGGGATGCTTCGGGGATGGCCGGCACCGATAAACTCATCTTT. Encoded protein: CALGDASGMAGTDKLIF.

This clone was seen more than once but under ten times. The chain uses TRDV2 and TRDJ1, with 11 bases that match TRDD3. Trimming at V came to 2 bases and at J to 1 base, leaving 8 bases not matched to a gene. CDR3 length: 17 amino acids. Per the germline V gene, CDR1 is GEAIGNYY and CDR2 is EKD. The CDR3: CACDKNWGISCTDKLIF. The CDR3 bases are TGTGCCTGTGACAAAAACTGGGGGATATCTTGCACCGATAAACTCATCTTT.

Relative to its sample, this clone is medium-sized. The rearrangement links TRDV2 to TRDJ2; 12 bases fit TRDD3. CDR1 and CDR2 from the germline V gene are GEAIGNYY and EKD. The CDR3 length is 20 residues. With 5 bases clipped from V and 0 bases from J, the junction kept 15 bases outside the gene matches. CDR3 sequence (DNA): TGTGCCTGTGGTATCTCCTGGGGGATACGGGTCCCCGCTTTGACAGCACAACTCTTCTTT. Its translation is CACGISWGIRVPALTAQLFF.

The chain employs TRDV1 and TRDJ1, with D possibly matching TRDD3 (7 bases). This CDR3 has 22 amino acids. Germline CDR1 is TSWWSYY and CDR2 is QGS. The V end was cut by 5 bases, the J end by 1 base, with 35 bases between. CDR3 bases: TGTGCTCTTGGGAAACCCAGCCTTCCCTACAACCTGGGGGCTCCCTTCACCGATAAACTCATCTTT. It encodes CALGKPSLPYNLGAPFTDKLIF.

The chain is built from TRDV1 and TRDJ1; 9 nucleotides match TRDD3. This CDR3 is 16 amino acids long. Germline V gene lookup returns CDR1 TSWWSYY and CDR2 QGS. V lost 2 bases and J lost 3; bases outside the gene matches: 7. The CDR3 protein is CALGEAPGGFSDKLIF. As DNA, the CDR3 is TGTGCTCTTGGGGAAGCACCTGGGGGATTCTCCGATAAACTCATCTTT.

This clone was seen more than once but under ten times. V is TRDV1 and J is TRDJ1; D unclear. Looked up from germline, CDR1 is TSWWSYY and CDR2 is QGS. The CDR3 runs 22 residues. The V end was cut by 0 bases, the J end by 0 bases, with 29 bases between. CDR3 region: CALGELQVGAGPCPRYTDKLIF. CDR3 in DNA: TGTGCTCTTGGGGAACTTCAGGTAGGCGCGGGGCCATGCCCCAGGTACACCGATAAACTCATCTTT.

About this clone itself: This may be a read error: a much more frequent sequence differs by one nucleotide. This chain links TRDV2 with TRDJ1; D not resolved. CDR3 size: 15 residues. Trimming took 0 bases from V and 1 from J, leaving 11 bases between them. CDR1 is GEAIGNYY, CDR2 EKD, per germline. CDR3 coding DNA: TGTGCCTGTGACACCGTTACGCGGGCCACCGATAAACTCATCTTT. Amino acid sequence: CACDTVTRATDKLIF.

This clone was observed a handful of times. The chain combines TRDV1 with TRDJ1; TRDD3 might be the D (9 bases). Looked up from germline, CDR1 is TSWWSYY and CDR2 is QGS. This CDR3 has 18 residues. The V gene lost 4 bases and the J gene lost 4 bases, with 25 bases spanning the gap. The CDR3 DNA follows: TGTGCTCTTGGGGGCTTCCTACGGGGGATACCGTACAGCGATAAACTCATCTTT. Its protein product is CALGGFLRGIPYSDKLIF.

The chain has TRDV1 and TRDJ1; 13 bases are a match to TRDD3. J lost 4 bases, V lost 0 bases, and 23 bases had no gene match. Per the germline V gene, CDR1 is TSWWSYY and CDR2 is QGS. This CDR3 has 23 residues. The CDR3 nucleotides read TGTGCTCTTGGGGAACTATCCCTCCTACGGTTACTGGGGGATACGGGTAACAGCGATAAACTCATCTTT. The encoded protein is CALGELSLLRLLGDTGNSDKLIF.

This clone appeared a few times. The V and J genes are TRDV1 and TRDJ1, with 9 positions matching TRDD3. Germline CDR1 TSWWSYY, CDR2 QGS. V dropped 3 bases and J dropped 0; count of bases not matched to a gene: 35. CDR3 length: 26 residues. CDR3 in DNA: TGTGCTCTTGGGGACAATCGGCCTTCCGATATCCTAAGAGCGACCTGGGGGATCGGTAACACCGATAAACTCATCTTT. It is translated as CALGDNRPSDILRATWGIGNTDKLIF.